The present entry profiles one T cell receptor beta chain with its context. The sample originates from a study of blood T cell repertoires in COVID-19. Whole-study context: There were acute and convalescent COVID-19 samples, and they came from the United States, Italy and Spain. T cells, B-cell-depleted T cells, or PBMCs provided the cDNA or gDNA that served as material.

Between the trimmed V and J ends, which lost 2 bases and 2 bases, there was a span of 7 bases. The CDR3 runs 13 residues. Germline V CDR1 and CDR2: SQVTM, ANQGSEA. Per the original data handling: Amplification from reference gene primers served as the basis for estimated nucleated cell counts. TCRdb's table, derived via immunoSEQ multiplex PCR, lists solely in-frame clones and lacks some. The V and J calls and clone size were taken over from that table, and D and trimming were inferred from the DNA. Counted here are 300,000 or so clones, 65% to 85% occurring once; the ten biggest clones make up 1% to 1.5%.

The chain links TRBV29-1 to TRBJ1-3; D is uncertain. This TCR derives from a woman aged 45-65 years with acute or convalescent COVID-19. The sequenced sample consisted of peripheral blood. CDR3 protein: CSVETGTGNTIYF. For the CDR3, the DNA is TGCAGCGTTGAAACGGGAACTGGAAACACCATATATTTT.